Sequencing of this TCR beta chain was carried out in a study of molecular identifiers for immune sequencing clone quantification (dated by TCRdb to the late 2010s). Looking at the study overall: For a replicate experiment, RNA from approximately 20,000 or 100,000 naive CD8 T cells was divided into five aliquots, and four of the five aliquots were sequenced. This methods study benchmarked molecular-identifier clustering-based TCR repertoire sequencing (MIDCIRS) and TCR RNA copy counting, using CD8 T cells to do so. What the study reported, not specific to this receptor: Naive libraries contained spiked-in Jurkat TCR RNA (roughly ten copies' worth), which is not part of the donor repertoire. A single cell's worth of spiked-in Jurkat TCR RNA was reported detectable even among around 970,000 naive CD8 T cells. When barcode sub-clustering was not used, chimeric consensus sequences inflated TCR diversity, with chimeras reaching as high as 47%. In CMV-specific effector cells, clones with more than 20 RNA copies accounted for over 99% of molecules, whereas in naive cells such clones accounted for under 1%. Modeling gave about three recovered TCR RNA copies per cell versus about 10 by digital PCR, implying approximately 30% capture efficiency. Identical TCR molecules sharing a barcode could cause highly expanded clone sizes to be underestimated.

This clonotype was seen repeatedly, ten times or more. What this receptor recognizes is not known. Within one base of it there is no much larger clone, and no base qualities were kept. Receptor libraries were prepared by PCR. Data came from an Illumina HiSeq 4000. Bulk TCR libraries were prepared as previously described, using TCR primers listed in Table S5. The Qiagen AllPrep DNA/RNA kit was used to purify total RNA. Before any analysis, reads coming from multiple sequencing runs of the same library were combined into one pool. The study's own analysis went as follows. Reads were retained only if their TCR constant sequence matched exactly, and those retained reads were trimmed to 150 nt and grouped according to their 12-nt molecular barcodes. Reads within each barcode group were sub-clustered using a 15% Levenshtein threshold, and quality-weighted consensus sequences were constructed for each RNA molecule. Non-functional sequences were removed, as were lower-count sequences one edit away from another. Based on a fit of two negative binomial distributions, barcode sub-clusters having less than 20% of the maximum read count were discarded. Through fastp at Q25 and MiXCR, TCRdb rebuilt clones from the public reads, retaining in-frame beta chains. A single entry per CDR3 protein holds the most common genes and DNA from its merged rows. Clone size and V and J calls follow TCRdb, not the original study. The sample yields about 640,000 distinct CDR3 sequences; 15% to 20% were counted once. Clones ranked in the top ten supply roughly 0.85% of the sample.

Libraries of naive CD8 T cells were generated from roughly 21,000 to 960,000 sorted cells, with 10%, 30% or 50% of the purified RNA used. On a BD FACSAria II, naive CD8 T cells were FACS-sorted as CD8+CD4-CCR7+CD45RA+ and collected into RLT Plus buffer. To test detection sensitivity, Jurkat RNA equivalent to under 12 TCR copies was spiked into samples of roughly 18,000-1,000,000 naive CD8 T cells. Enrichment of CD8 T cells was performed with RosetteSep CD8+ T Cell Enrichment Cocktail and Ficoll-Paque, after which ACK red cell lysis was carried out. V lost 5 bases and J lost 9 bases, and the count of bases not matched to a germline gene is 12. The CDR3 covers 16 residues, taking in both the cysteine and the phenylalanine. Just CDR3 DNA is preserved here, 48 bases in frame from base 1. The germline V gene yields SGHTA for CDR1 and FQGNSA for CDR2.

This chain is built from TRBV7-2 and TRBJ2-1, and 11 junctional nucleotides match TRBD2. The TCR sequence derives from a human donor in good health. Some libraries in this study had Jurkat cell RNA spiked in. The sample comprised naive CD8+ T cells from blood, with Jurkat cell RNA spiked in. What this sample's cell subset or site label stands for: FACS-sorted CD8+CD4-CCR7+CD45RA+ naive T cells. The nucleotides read TGTGCCAGCAGCCGTGAGCTAGCGGGGGGCCGGGGTGAGCAGTTCTTC. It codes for CASSRELAGGRGEQFF.